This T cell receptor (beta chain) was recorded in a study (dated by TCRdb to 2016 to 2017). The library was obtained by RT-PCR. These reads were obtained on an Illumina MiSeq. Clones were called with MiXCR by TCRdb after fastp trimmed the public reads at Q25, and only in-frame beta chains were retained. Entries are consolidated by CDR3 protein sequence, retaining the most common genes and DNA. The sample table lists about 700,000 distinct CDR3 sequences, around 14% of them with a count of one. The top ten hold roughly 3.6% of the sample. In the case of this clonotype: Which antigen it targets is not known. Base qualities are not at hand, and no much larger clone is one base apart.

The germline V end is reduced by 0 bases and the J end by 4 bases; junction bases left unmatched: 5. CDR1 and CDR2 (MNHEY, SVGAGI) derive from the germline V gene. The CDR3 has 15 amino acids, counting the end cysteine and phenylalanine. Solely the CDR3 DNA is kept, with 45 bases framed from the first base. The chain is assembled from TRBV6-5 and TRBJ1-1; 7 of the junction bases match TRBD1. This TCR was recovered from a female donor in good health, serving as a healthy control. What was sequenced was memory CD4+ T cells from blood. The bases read TGTGCCAGCAGTTACTCGCAGGGGGAAGGCACTGAAGCTTTCTTT. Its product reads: CASSYSQGEGTEAFF.